The 15 T cell receptor beta chains below all came from one sample that was sequenced in a study of T cell repertoires in cytomegalovirus infection. TCRdb used MiXCR to reprocess the reads, holding one entry per CDR3 protein. The repertoire consists of approximately 170,000 distinct CDR3 sequences, with over 15% occurring once and the leading ten covering approximately 18%. Sequencing was done on a sample of CD8+ T cells from PBMCs. Every receptor here comes from a human donor in good health (CMV status not recorded). Some clones in this sample may be carry-over from other donors' samples.

This clonotype has a handful of counts. The CDR3 DNA reads TGTGCCAGCAGCCCGAGGACAGGCCCTAATGAAAAACTGTTTTTT. Translation: CASSPRTGPNEKLFF. The chain links TRBV7-9 to TRBJ1-4, with 7 bases aligning to TRBD1. CDR3 length: 15 residues. V shed 5 bases and J 3 bases; nucleotides not matched to a gene: 6. The germline V gene has CDR1 SEHNR and CDR2 FQNEAQ (reference sequence).

The chain uses TRBV20-1 and TRBJ2-5; D might be TRBD1 or TRBD2, each matching 5 bases. Germline V gene sequence: CDR1 DFQATT, CDR2 SNEGSKA (reference sequence). There are 14 residues in the CDR3. The CDR3: CSPSVRATVETQYF. CDR3 bases: TGCAGCCCCTCAGTGCGGGCGACAGTGGAGACCCAGTACTTC.

The J gene is TRBJ2-7, the V gene TRBV12-3 or TRBV12-4, with D perhaps being TRBD1 or TRBD2 (6 bases each). This CDR3 contains 12 residues. V was pared by 7 bases and J by 5 bases, with 12 bases between. CDR3 coding DNA: TGTGCCAGCACCACGGGGGCCCACGAGCAGTACTTC. Its translation is CASTTGAHEQYF.

The chain couples TRBV7-2 to TRBJ1-1; D is unresolved. CDR3 length: 17 amino acids. V was shortened by 5 bases and J by 0 bases, with 19 bases between the two germline ends. Per the germline V gene, CDR1 is SGHTA and CDR2 is FQGNSA. Here the CDR3 DNA reads TGTGCCAGCAGCCCTAGAGGACGGAACACGATGAACACTGAAGCTTTCTTT. This codes for CASSPRGRNTMNTEAFF.

The V gene is TRBV19, the J gene TRBJ2-1; D remains ambiguous. The CDR3 is made up of 13 amino acids. Per the germline V gene, CDR1 is LNHDA and CDR2 is SQIVND (reference sequence). Between the trimmed V and J ends, which lost 3 bases and 6 bases, there was a span of 9 bases. The CDR3 is CASSIGVGNEQFF. The CDR3, as DNA: TGTGCCAGTAGTATTGGAGTGGGCAATGAGCAGTTCTTC.

At least ten counts were recorded for this clonotype. V gene TRBV7-8 combines with J gene TRBJ2-7; D is unclear. The CDR3 covers 14 residues. Trimming cost V 1 base and J 4 bases, with 11 bases left between them. Germline V gene lookup returns CDR1 SGHVS and CDR2 FQNEAQ. In DNA form, the CDR3 reads TGTGCCAGCAGCTTAGATCGCCTACCTTACGAGCAGTACTTC. Protein: CASSLDRLPYEQYF. Combining the CDR3 with reference TRBV7-8 and TRBJ2-7 gives the whole variable domain GAGVSQSPRYKVAKRGQDVALRCDPISGHVSLFWYQQALGQGPEFLTYFQNEAQLDKSGLPSDRFFAERPEGSVSTLKIQRTQQEDSAVYLCASSLDRLPYEQYFGPGTRLTVT.

The chain couples TRBV7-9 to TRBJ2-5, with D perhaps TRBD2 (6 bases). Between the trimmed V and J ends, which lost 6 bases and 4 bases, there was a span of 9 bases. The germline gives CDR1 SEHNR, CDR2 FQNEAQ (reference sequence). The CDR3 consists of 12 residues. The CDR3 nucleotides read TGTGCCAGCAGAGACGGGAGAGAGACCCAGTACTTC. It yields the protein CASRDGRETQYF.

This rearrangement joins TRBV7-2 to TRBJ2-5; 7 nucleotides align to TRBD2. The CDR3 loop spans 15 amino acids. CDR1 is SGHTA, CDR2 FQGNSA, per germline. V lost 3 bases to trimming and J lost 5 bases; unmatched junction nucleotides: 9. In DNA, the CDR3 is TGTGCCAGCAGCTTTAGGGACTACGACAGCGAGACCCAGTACTTC. The encoded protein is CASSFRDYDSETQYF.

The V call is TRBV28, the J call TRBJ2-1; a weak D match, TRBD2 (5 bases). With 11 bases removed from V and 4 bases from J, the gap between germline ends came to 18 bases. CDR3 length: 14 residues. Germline loops: CDR1 MDHEN, CDR2 SYDVKM. In DNA, the CDR3 is TGTGCCTCTTCGGGATTAGCCTTATACAATGAGCAGTTCTTC. Its protein is CASSGLALYNEQFF.

The chain recombines TRBV10-3 with TRBJ1-2, with a weak D call TRBD1 (5 bases). The V end was cut by 0 bases, the J end by 4 bases, with 6 bases between. Germline V lookup: CDR1 ENHRY, CDR2 SYGVKD. This CDR3 spans 13 amino acids. The CDR3 loop reads CAISESTAYGYTF. The CDR3 DNA follows: TGTGCCATCAGTGAGTCGACAGCCTATGGCTACACCTTC.

The rearrangement links TRBV28 to TRBJ2-7; D is possibly TRBD2 (5 bases). The germline gives CDR1 MDHEN, CDR2 SYDVKM. This CDR3 contains 12 residues. The germline V and J ends were trimmed by 3 bases and 6 bases, with 9 bases remaining between them. In nucleotides, the CDR3 is TGTGCCAGCAGTTTTCCCGCGGGCGAGCAGTACTTC. It translates to CASSFPAGEQYF.

V is TRBV2 and J is TRBJ2-7; 9 bases match TRBD1. Looked up from germline, CDR1 is SNHLY and CDR2 is FYNNEI. The CDR3 covers 15 residues. V shed 2 bases, J shed 3 bases, and the junction held 5 bases outside the gene matches. The CDR3 loop is CASSEPGTGIYEQYF. In nucleotides, the CDR3 is TGTGCCAGCAGTGAACCCGGGACAGGGATCTACGAGCAGTACTTC.

This clonotype was seen many times. This rearrangement joins TRBV5-1 to TRBJ2-7; D perhaps matches TRBD1 (5 bases). With 1 base removed from V and 5 bases from J, the gap between germline ends came to 13 bases. Germline lookup yields CDR1 SGHRS and CDR2 YFSETQ. The CDR3 runs 14 residues. CDR3 sequence (DNA): TGCGCCAGCAGCTTGAGGTCAGGGTACCACGAGCAGTACTTC. Protein product: CASSLRSGYHEQYF.

The V call is TRBV12-3 or TRBV12-4, the J call TRBJ1-2; maybe TRBD1 (6 bases). The germline V and J ends were trimmed by 3 bases and 7 bases, with 15 bases remaining between them. CDR3 length equals 14 residues. CDR3 amino acids: CASSLNRVFAGYTF. CDR3 nucleotides: TGTGCCAGCAGTTTGAACAGGGTCTTTGCTGGCTACACCTTC.

There are a few counts of this clonotype. The chain couples TRBV27 to TRBJ2-1; maybe TRBD2 (6 bases). V was clipped by 3 bases and J by 6 bases, with 9 bases between them. Germline CDR1 MNHEY, CDR2 SMNVEV (reference sequence). This CDR3 is built from 13 residues. The CDR3 DNA sequence: TGTGCCAGCAGTTTGTGGGGGGTCAATGAGCAGTTCTTC. Its translation is CASSLWGVNEQFF.